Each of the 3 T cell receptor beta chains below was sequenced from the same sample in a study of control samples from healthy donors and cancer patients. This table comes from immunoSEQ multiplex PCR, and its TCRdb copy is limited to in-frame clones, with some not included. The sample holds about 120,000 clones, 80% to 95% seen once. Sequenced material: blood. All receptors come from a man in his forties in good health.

The CDR3 region is CSVRGRGTDTQYF. The DNA for the CDR3 is TGCAGCGTTAGGGGGCGTGGGACAGATACGCAGTATTTT. The chain uses TRBV29-1 and TRBJ2-3, with 7 bases identical to TRBD1. The CDR3 spans 13 residues. CDR1 and CDR2 from the germline V gene are SQVTM and ANQGSEA. V trimming: 5 bases; J trimming: 3 bases; junction bases outside the gene matches: 5.

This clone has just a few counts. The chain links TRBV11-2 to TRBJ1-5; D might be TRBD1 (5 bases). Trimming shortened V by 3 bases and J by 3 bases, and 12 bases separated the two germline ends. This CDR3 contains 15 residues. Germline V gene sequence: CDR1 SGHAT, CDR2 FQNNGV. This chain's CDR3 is CASSFTGTNNQPQHF. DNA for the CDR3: TGTGCCAGCAGCTTTACTGGGACGAACAATCAGCCCCAGCATTTT. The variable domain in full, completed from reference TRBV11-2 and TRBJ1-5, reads EAGVAQSPRYKIIEKRQSVAFWCNPISGHATLYWYQQILGQGPKLLIQFQNNGVVDDSQLPKDRFSAERLKGVDSTLKIQPAKLEDSAVYLCASSFTGTNNQPQHFGDGTRLSIL.

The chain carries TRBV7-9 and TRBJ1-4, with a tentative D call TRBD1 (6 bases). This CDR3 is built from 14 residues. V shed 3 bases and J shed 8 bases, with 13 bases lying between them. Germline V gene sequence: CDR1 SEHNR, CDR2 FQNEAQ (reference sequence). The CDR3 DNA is TGTGCCAGCAGCTTTAGTCCCACAGGGGAAAAACTGTTTTTT. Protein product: CASSFSPTGEKLFF.